These 14 T cell receptor beta chains originate from one sample sequenced in a study of shared clonotypes between healthy human individuals. The data were produced by immunoSEQ multiplex PCR, yet TCRdb's version contains in-frame clones alone and is incomplete. Of approximately 100,000 clones in the sample, roughly 66% were seen once. The specimen was memory CD8+ T cells sorted from blood. Subset indicated: CD45RO+ cells pooled with CCR7-negative TemRA cells. Receptor source: a woman in her 30s in good health.

This chain uses TRBV25-1 with TRBJ2-1; 15 bases fit TRBD2. CDR3 size: 18 residues. V was pared by 5 bases and J by 3 bases, with 8 bases of the junction left unmatched. Germline V gene data show CDR1 as MGHDK and CDR2 as SYGVNS. The CDR3 protein is CASSSPGTSGRYYNEQFF. The CDR3 nucleotides are TGTGCCAGCAGTTCGCCCGGGACTAGCGGGAGGTACTACAATGAGCAGTTCTTC.

The chain combines TRBV28 with TRBJ2-3, with 12 bases that match TRBD2. Unmatched junction bases numbered 16, after V lost 6 bases and J lost 3 bases. Germline loops: CDR1 MDHEN, CDR2 SYDVKM. This CDR3 is 19 amino acids long. The CDR3 DNA follows: TGTGCCAGCAGCTCTACAGATCGACTAGCGGGGGCGGGGACAGATACGCAGTATTTT. Translating gives CASSSTDRLAGAGTDTQYF.

The chain has TRBV6-1 and TRBJ1-5, with 8 bases identical to TRBD1. Germline V CDR1 and CDR2: MNHNS, SASEGT. The CDR3 runs 14 residues. Trimming removed 3 bases from V and 6 bases from J; junction bases left unmatched: 4. The CDR3 sequence: CASSEQGASQPQHF. CDR3 sequence (DNA): TGTGCCAGCAGTGAGCAGGGGGCGAGTCAGCCCCAGCATTTT.

The V gene is TRBV25-1, the J gene TRBJ2-4; TRBD1 might be the D (6 bases). Germline V gene sequence: CDR1 MGHDK, CDR2 SYGVNS. With 4 bases removed from V and 12 bases from J, the gap between germline ends came to 19 bases. The CDR3 consists of 14 residues. CDR3 loop: CASSGWTAPWYQYF. The CDR3 DNA sequence: TGTGCCAGCAGTGGTTGGACAGCCCCTTGGTATCAGTACTTC.

V and J are TRBV2 and TRBJ2-7; 15 bases line up with TRBD2. Germline loops: CDR1 SNHLY, CDR2 FYNNEI. CDR3 length: 16 amino acids. Trimming at V came to 4 bases and at J to 7 bases, leaving 8 bases not matched to a gene. Written as DNA, the CDR3 is TGTGCCAGCAGTGGCGGACTAGCGGGAGGGCCGGGGGAGCAGTACTTC. Protein: CASSGGLAGGPGEQYF.

The V gene is TRBV28, the J gene TRBJ2-2; D may be TRBD1 (6 bases). CDR3 length: 16 residues. V lost 4 bases and J 0 bases, leaving 12 bases between the germline ends. Germline CDR1 reads MDHEN; CDR2 reads SYDVKM. CDR3 region: CASSSTGLTNTGELFF. The CDR3 bases are TGTGCCAGCAGTTCGACAGGCCTCACGAACACCGGGGAGCTGTTTTTT.

This clone was seen many times. This chain joins TRBV9 and TRBJ2-7; a weak D match, TRBD1 (6 bases). This CDR3 region has 14 residues. CDR1 is SGDLS and CDR2 is YYNGEE in the germline V gene. V dropped 4 bases and J dropped 5 bases, with 16 bases sitting between them. This CDR3 reads CASSPSDRSHEQYF. CDR3 nucleotide sequence: TGTGCCAGCAGCCCCTCTGACAGGTCCCACGAGCAGTACTTC.

The CDR3 is CSARRPYEQYF. The CDR3 coding sequence is TGCAGTGCTAGGCGTCCCTACGAGCAGTACTTC. The V and J genes are TRBV20-1 and TRBJ2-7; D unclear. Trimming stripped 3 bases from V and 2 bases from J, with 5 bases between. Germline V CDR1 and CDR2: DFQATT, SNEGSKA (reference sequence). This CDR3 region has 11 residues.

The chain joins TRBV2 to TRBJ1-6; possible D gene TRBD1, 5 bases. This CDR3 is 16 amino acids long. Germline V lookup: CDR1 SNHLY, CDR2 FYNNEI. Trimming took 7 bases from V and 4 from J, leaving 17 bases between them. CDR3 DNA: TGTGCCAGCACCCAGGGAACCCCTCTGTATAATTCACCCCTCCACTTT. It specifies CASTQGTPLYNSPLHF.

This clone was counted a few times. This chain joins TRBV5-1 and TRBJ2-7; 10 positions match TRBD2. This CDR3 comprises 15 residues. V was clipped by 5 bases and J by 3 bases; unmatched bases: 8. Germline V gives CDR1 SGHRS, CDR2 YFSETQ. The CDR3 is CASRSGTSDVYEQYF. The DNA for the CDR3 is TGCGCCAGCAGATCCGGGACTAGCGACGTCTACGAGCAGTACTTC.

The rearrangement links TRBV19 to TRBJ2-5, with D perhaps TRBD2 (6 bases). CDR1 LNHDA and CDR2 SQIVND come from the germline V gene (reference sequence). This CDR3 is built from 15 residues. Deletions cut 3 bases from V and 3 bases from J, with 14 bases between. Here the CDR3 reads CASSMGRLGKETQYF. The CDR3 DNA is TGTGCCAGTAGTATGGGGAGGTTGGGGAAAGAGACCCAGTACTTC. Full variable domain (remainder filled in from reference TRBV19 and TRBJ2-5): DGGITQSPKYLFRKEGQNVTLSCEQNLNHDAMYWYRQDPGQGLRLIYYSQIVNDFQKGDIAEGYSVSREKKESFPLTVTSAQKNPTAFYLCASSMGRLGKETQYFGPGTRLLVL.

This clone was counted a single time. The rearrangement joins TRBV7-9 to TRBJ2-1; 12 positions match TRBD2. CDR1 and CDR2 (germline): SEHNR, FQNEAQ (reference sequence). This CDR3 region has 18 residues. With V trimmed by 5 bases and J by 3 bases, 11 bases remained unmatched. CDR3: CASSPRASGRALYNEQFF. For the CDR3, the DNA is TGTGCCAGCAGCCCCAGGGCTAGCGGGAGGGCCCTCTACAATGAGCAGTTCTTC.

V gene TRBV20-1 combines with J gene TRBJ2-7, with unresolved D. Per germline, CDR1 DFQATT and CDR2 SNEGSKA (reference sequence). The length of the CDR3 is 11 residues. Trimming stripped 5 bases from V and 4 bases from J, with 9 bases between. The CDR3 spells CSAVDRYEQYF. Here the CDR3 DNA reads TGCAGTGCTGTCGACCGGTACGAGCAGTACTTC.

In its sample, this clone was seen once. V is TRBV27 and J is TRBJ2-7, with 7 bases aligning to TRBD2. V lost 6 bases, J lost 2 bases, and 13 bases stayed unmatched. This CDR3 comprises 16 residues. Germline loops: CDR1 MNHEY, CDR2 SMNVEV (reference sequence). The CDR3 DNA sequence: TGTGCCAGCAGCCAAGAAGGGGCGGGAGATCCCTACGAGCAGTACTTC. It yields the protein CASSQEGAGDPYEQYF.